This passage covers 20 T cell receptor beta chains from one sample sequenced in a study of shared clonotypes between healthy human individuals (dated by TCRdb to 2018 to 2021). Library prep was done by the immunoSEQ multiplex PCR assay. TCRdb retrieved this table from immuneACCESS and kept in-frame rearrangements only. Not all clones are present; in checked studies, unresolved V genes account for under half, and no reason is known for the remainder. In this sample the table shows 2 million to 3 million clones, more than 85% of which occur a single time. Approximately 0.35% of the sample goes to the ten largest clones. The sample consisted of naive CD4+ T cells from PBMCs. Explained via the paper, the cell subset or site label denotes: CD45RA+ positively selected. These TCRs come from a man aged 18 to 29 in good health. Some clones in this sample may be carry-over from other donors' samples.

The J gene is TRBJ2-5, the V gene TRBV7-2; D is perhaps TRBD2 (5 bases). The CDR3 spans 15 residues. Between the trimmed V and J ends, which lost 5 bases and 2 bases, there was a span of 15 bases. Germline V gene sequence: CDR1 SGHTA, CDR2 FQGNSA. The CDR3 sequence: CASSPDWPEQETQYF. The CDR3 nucleotides read TGTGCCAGCAGCCCGGACTGGCCAGAGCAAGAGACCCAGTACTTC.

The chain uses TRBV19 and TRBJ2-2; D gene ambiguous. Trimming pared 8 bases from V and 0 bases from J, leaving 7 bases between. CDR1 is LNHDA and CDR2 is SQIVND in the germline V gene (reference sequence). The CDR3 consists of 13 residues. DNA of the CDR3: TGTGCCAGTGGACGAACGAACACCGGGGAGCTGTTTTTT. Its translation is CASGRTNTGELFF.

V and J are TRBV9 and TRBJ2-7; 7 nucleotides line up with TRBD1. J was trimmed by 4 bases and V by 0 bases; bases with no gene match: 10. Per germline, CDR1 SGDLS and CDR2 YYNGEE. The CDR3 consists of 16 residues. CDR3 sequence reads: CASSVAPGTALYEQYF. In nucleotides, the CDR3 is TGTGCCAGCAGCGTAGCCCCCGGGACAGCACTTTACGAGCAGTACTTC.

In the case of this clone: Other DNA sequences within the sample encode an identical CDR3. The J gene is TRBJ2-7, the V gene TRBV20-1; tentative D call: TRBD1 (6 bases). Trimming took 6 bases from V and 4 from J, leaving 7 bases between them. CDR3 length equals 10 residues. CDR1 is DFQATT, CDR2 SNEGSKA, per germline (reference sequence). CDR3 DNA sequence: TGCAGTGCCGGACAGTACGAGCAGTACTTC. Protein sequence: CSAGQYEQYF.

To note about this clone: Other DNA sequences of this sample code for an identical CDR3. The chain carries TRBV6-5 and TRBJ2-1; no reliable D call. V lost 6 bases, J lost 4 bases, and 10 bases lay in between. CDR1 and CDR2 (germline): MNHEY, SVGAGI. This CDR3 is 13 amino acids long. The CDR3 loop reads CASSPDSYNEQFF. The CDR3 nucleotides read TGTGCCAGCAGCCCCGACTCGTACAATGAGCAGTTCTTC.

The chain joins TRBV7-2 to TRBJ2-5; weak D call: TRBD2 (5 bases). From germline, CDR1 is SGHTA and CDR2 FQGNSA. This CDR3 has 12 amino acids. V gave up 3 bases and J gave up 5 bases, with 7 bases separating them. CDR3 in amino acids: CASSFGVETQYF. The CDR3 region has the DNA TGTGCCAGCAGCTTCGGGGTTGAGACCCAGTACTTC.

This sequence joins TRBV6-5 and TRBJ1-1, with 9 bases lining up with TRBD1. Unmatched junction bases numbered 4, after V lost 7 bases and J lost 1 base. Germline V gives CDR1 MNHEY, CDR2 SVGAGI. The CDR3 spans 14 residues. CDR3 loop: CASKSGQGNTEAFF. CDR3 DNA sequence: TGTGCCAGCAAATCGGGACAGGGGAACACTGAAGCTTTCTTT.

This chain links TRBV10-2 with TRBJ2-5; D may match TRBD1 or TRBD2 (5 bases each). CDR1 WSHSY and CDR2 SAAADI come from the germline V gene. The CDR3 runs to 15 residues. V lost 0 bases, J lost 7 bases, and 15 bases lay in between. This chain's CDR3 is CASSESGPQQWTQYF. CDR3 coding DNA: TGCGCCAGCAGTGAGTCGGGACCCCAGCAGTGGACCCAGTACTTC.

J is TRBJ2-7 and V is TRBV19; D perhaps matches TRBD2 (6 bases). Looked up from germline, CDR1 is LNHDA and CDR2 is SQIVND (reference sequence). This CDR3 spans 16 amino acids. Deletions cut 1 base from V and 4 bases from J, with 17 bases between. The DNA of the CDR3 is TGTGCCAGTAGTATAGGAGGTAGCGGTATCGGGTACGAGCAGTACTTC. This translates into CASSIGGSGIGYEQYF.

The count of this clone is one. The J gene is TRBJ1-5, the V gene TRBV6-1; perhaps TRBD1 as D (6 bases). The CDR3 totals 12 residues. Germline V CDR1 and CDR2: MNHNS, SASEGT. V was trimmed by 6 bases and J by 5 bases, leaving 8 bases between them. The CDR3 spells CASRGGYQPQHF. CDR3 in DNA: TGTGCCAGCAGGGGGGGCTATCAGCCCCAGCATTTT.

To note about this clone: The same CDR3 also results from other DNA sequences found in this sample. The V gene is TRBV7-9, the J gene TRBJ2-7; TRBD2 matches at 8 bases. V dropped 3 bases and J dropped 4; count of bases not matched to a gene: 5. CDR1 SEHNR and CDR2 FQNEAQ come from the germline V gene (reference sequence). This CDR3 is 14 amino acids long. The CDR3 bases are TGTGCCAGCAGCTTCTTGACGGGAGGGTACGAGCAGTACTTC. This codes for CASSFLTGGYEQYF.

This sequence joins TRBV19 and TRBJ1-2; D is possibly TRBD1 (6 bases). The CDR3 runs 17 residues. Per germline, CDR1 LNHDA and CDR2 SQIVND (reference sequence). V lost 4 bases and J 2 bases, leaving 20 bases between the germline ends. CDR3 DNA sequence: TGTGCCAGTAGTAGAGAGTTCTCCGGGACATTGAACTATGGCTACACCTTC. Its translation is CASSREFSGTLNYGYTF.

The chain couples TRBV7-3 to TRBJ2-3, with D possibly TRBD1 on 6 matching bases. The V gene's germline CDR1 is SGHTA and CDR2 FQGTGA. V was trimmed by 5 bases and J by 8 bases, leaving 23 bases between them. There are 16 residues in the CDR3. CDR3: CASSPRPGQSGVTQYF. CDR3 in DNA: TGTGCCAGCAGCCCGCGTCCGGGACAAAGTGGAGTTACGCAGTATTTT. Together with reference TRBV7-3 and TRBJ2-3, the CDR3 gives the full variable domain: GAGVSQTPSNKVTEKGKYVELRCDPISGHTALYWYRQSLGQGPEFLIYFQGTGAADDSGLPNDRFFAVRPEGSVSTLKIQRTERGDSAVYLCASSPRPGQSGVTQYFGPGTRLTVL.

In the case of this clone: Distinct nucleotide sequences in the sample also encode this CDR3. The chain employs TRBV6-5 and TRBJ1-1; no reliable D call. The V gene's germline CDR1 is MNHEY and CDR2 SVGAGI. Trimming removed 2 bases at V and 8 bases at J, with 6 bases between. The CDR3 runs to 11 residues. The CDR3 loop reads CASSYGREAFF. The CDR3 nucleotides read TGTGCCAGCAGTTACGGCCGAGAAGCTTTCTTT.

The chain links TRBV9 to TRBJ2-7; 11 nucleotides match TRBD2. This CDR3 is built from 14 residues. V shed 4 bases, J shed 5 bases, and the junction held 5 bases outside the gene matches. Germline CDR1 reads SGDLS; CDR2 reads YYNGEE. CDR3 DNA sequence: TGTGCCAGCAGCCCAAGTAGCGGGAGGGACGAGCAGTACTTC. Its protein is CASSPSSGRDEQYF.

The rearrangement links TRBV7-8 to TRBJ2-7; 12 bases line up with TRBD2. The CDR3 contains 15 residues. V dropped 5 bases and J dropped 5; count of bases not matched to a gene: 7. From germline, CDR1 is SGHVS and CDR2 FQNEAQ. The CDR3 DNA follows: TGTGCCAGCAGCCCCAGACTAGCGGGAGTGCACGAGCAGTACTTC. Protein sequence: CASSPRLAGVHEQYF.

J is TRBJ1-1 and V is TRBV28; a possible D gene is TRBD1 (5 bases). With 5 bases removed from V and 10 bases from J, the gap between germline ends came to 11 bases. From germline, CDR1 is MDHEN and CDR2 SYDVKM. CDR3 length: 11 amino acids. DNA for the CDR3: TGTGCCAGCAGTCTCGGGACGGCAGCTTTCTTT. This codes for CASSLGTAAFF.

V usage is TRBV7-9 and J usage is TRBJ2-2; a weak D match, TRBD1 (6 bases). V was pared by 5 bases and J by 6 bases, with 10 bases between. CDR3 length: 13 residues. Germline V gives CDR1 SEHNR, CDR2 FQNEAQ (reference sequence). Here the CDR3 reads CASSIQGAGELFF. The CDR3 DNA is TGTGCCAGCAGCATACAGGGCGCCGGGGAGCTGTTTTTT.

With respect to this clone: Other DNA sequences in the sample encode the same CDR3. The chain is built from TRBV25-1 and TRBJ1-1, with D perhaps TRBD1 (5 bases). Germline CDR1 MGHDK, CDR2 SYGVNS. V was pared by 1 base and J by 0 bases, with 9 bases between. The CDR3 is made up of 15 amino acids. CDR3 loop: CASSESRGMNTEAFF. The CDR3 DNA sequence: TGTGCCAGCAGTGAATCTCGGGGCATGAACACTGAAGCTTTCTTT.

This rearrangement joins TRBV7-9 to TRBJ1-6; D is unresolved. Germline V lookup: CDR1 SEHNR, CDR2 FQNEAQ (reference sequence). Trimming removed 4 bases at V and 8 bases at J, with 18 bases between. The CDR3 extends over 16 amino acids. In DNA form, the CDR3 reads TGTGCCAGCAGCTCTAGGTCCGGCAGGAGGGATTCACCCCTCCACTTT. This gives the protein CASSSRSGRRDSPLHF.